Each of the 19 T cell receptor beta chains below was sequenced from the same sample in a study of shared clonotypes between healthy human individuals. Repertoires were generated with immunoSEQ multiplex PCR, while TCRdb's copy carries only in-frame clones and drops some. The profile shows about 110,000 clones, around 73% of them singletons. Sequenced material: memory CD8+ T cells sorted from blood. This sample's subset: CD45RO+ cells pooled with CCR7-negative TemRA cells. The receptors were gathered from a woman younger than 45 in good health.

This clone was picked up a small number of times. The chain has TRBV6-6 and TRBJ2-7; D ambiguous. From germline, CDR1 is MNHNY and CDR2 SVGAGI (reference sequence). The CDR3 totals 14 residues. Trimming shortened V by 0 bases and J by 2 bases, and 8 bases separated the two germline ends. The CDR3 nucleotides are TGTGCCAGCAGTTACTCCCCGGAGACCTACGAGCAGTACTTC. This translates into CASSYSPETYEQYF.

CDR3 residues: CASSQADRGRREQYF. CDR3 in DNA: TGTGCCAGCAGCCAAGCGGACAGGGGGCGCAGGGAGCAGTACTTC. This sequence joins TRBV14 and TRBJ2-7, with TRBD1 matching over 11 bases. CDR1 is SGHDN, CDR2 FVKESK, per germline. The CDR3 consists of 15 residues. V shed 1 base, J shed 7 bases, and the junction held 6 bases outside the gene matches.

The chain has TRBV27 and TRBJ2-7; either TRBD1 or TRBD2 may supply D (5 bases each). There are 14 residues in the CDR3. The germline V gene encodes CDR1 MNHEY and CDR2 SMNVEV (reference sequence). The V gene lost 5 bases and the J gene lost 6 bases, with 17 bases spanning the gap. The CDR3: CASSNREGRGEQYF. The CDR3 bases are TGTGCCAGCAGTAATCGAGAGGGACGGGGCGAGCAGTACTTC.

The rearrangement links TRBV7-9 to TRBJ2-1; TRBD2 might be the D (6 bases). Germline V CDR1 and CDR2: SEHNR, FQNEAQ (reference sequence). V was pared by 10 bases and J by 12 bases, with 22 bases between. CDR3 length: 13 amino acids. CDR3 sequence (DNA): TGTGCCACCCCGTTTTTGCGGGGAGGTGCGCAGTTCTTC. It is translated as CATPFLRGGAQFF.

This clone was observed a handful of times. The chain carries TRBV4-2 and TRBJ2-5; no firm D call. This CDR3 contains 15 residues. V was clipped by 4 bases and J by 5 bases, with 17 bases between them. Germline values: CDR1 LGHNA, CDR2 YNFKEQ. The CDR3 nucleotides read TGTGCCAGCAGCCTCACCGTCGGCCCTCGGGAGACCCAGTACTTC. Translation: CASSLTVGPRETQYF.

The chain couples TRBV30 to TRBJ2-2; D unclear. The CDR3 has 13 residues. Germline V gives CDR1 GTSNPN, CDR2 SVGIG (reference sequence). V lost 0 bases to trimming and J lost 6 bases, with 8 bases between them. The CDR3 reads CAWSVKKAGELFF. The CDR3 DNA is TGTGCCTGGAGTGTAAAAAAAGCCGGGGAGCTGTTTTTT.

The CDR3 DNA is TGTGCCTGGAGGGGACAGGGGGCTCTAGCCAAAAACATTCAGTACTTC. Protein product: CAWRGQGALAKNIQYF. V usage is TRBV30 and J usage is TRBJ2-4; 12 nucleotides align to TRBD1. Germline values: CDR1 GTSNPN, CDR2 SVGIG (reference sequence). V trimming: 3 bases; J trimming: 0 bases; junction bases outside the gene matches: 3. The CDR3 length is 16 residues.

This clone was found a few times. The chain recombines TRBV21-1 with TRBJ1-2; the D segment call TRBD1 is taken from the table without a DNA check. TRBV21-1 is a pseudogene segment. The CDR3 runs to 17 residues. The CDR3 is CASSTPSQGAHFYGYTF. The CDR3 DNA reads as TGTGCCAGCAGCACCCCATCCCAGGGGGCGCATTTCTATGGCTACACCTTC.

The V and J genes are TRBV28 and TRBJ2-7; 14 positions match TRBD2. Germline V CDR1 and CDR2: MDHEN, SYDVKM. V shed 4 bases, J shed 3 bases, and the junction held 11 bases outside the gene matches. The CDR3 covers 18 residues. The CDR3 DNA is TGTGCCAGCAGTTCCGTTACCGGGACTAGCGGGGGACGCTACGAGCAGTACTTC. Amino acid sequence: CASSSVTGTSGGRYEQYF.

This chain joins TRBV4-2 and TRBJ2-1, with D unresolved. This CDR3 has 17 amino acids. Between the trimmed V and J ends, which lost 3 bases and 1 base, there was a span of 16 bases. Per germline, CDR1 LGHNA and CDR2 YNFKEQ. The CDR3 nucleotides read TGTGCCAGCAGCCACGCCGGCCCAGAGTCGTCCTACAATGAGCAGTTCTTC. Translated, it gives CASSHAGPESSYNEQFF.

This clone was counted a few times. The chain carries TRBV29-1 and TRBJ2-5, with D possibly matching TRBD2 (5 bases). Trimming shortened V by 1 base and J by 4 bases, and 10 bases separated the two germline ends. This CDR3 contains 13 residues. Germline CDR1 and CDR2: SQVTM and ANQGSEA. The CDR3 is CSVEVVAGETQYF. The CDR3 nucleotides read TGCAGCGTTGAAGTGGTTGCGGGAGAGACCCAGTACTTC.

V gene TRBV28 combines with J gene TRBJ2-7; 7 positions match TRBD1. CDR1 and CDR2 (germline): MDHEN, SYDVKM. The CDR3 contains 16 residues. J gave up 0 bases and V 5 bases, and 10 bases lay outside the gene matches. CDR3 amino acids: CASSILPGQSSYEQYF. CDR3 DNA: TGTGCCAGCAGTATTCTACCGGGACAGAGCTCCTACGAGCAGTACTTC. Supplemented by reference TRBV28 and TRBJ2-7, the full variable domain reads DVKVTQSSRYLVKRTGEKVFLECVQDMDHENMFWYRQDPGLGLRLIYFSYDVKMKEKGDIPEGYSVSREKKERFSLILESASTNQTSMYLCASSILPGQSSYEQYFGPGTRLTVT.

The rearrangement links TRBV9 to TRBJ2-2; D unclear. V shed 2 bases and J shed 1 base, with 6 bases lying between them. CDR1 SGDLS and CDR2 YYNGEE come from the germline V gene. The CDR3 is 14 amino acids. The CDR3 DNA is TGTGCCAGCAGCGTTCCAGAGAACACCGGGGAGCTGTTTTTT. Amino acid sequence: CASSVPENTGELFF. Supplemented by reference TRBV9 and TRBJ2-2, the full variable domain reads DSGVTQTPKHLITATGQRVTLRCSPRSGDLSVYWYQQSLDQGLQFLIQYYNGEERAKGNILERFSAQQFPDLHSELNLSSLELGDSALYFCASSVPENTGELFFGEGSRLTVL.

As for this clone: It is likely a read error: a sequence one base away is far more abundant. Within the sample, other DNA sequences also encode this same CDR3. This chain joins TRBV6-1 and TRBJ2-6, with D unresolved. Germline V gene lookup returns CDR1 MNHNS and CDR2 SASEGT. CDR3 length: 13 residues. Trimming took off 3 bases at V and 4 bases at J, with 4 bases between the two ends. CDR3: CASSDSGANVLTF. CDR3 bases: TGTGCCAGCAGTGACTCCGGGGCCAACGTCCTGACTTTC.

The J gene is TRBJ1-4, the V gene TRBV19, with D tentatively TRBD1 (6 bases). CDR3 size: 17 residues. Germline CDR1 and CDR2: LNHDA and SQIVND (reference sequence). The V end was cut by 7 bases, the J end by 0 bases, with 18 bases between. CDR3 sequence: CASNTGQGVTTNEKLFF. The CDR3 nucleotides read TGTGCCAGTAACACGGGACAAGGGGTAACAACTAATGAAAAACTGTTTTTT.

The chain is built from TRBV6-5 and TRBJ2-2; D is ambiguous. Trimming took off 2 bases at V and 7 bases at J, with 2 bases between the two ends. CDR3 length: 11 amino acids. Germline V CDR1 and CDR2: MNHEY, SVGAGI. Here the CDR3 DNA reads TGTGCCAGCAGTTACAACGGGGAGCTGTTTTTT. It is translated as CASSYNGELFF.

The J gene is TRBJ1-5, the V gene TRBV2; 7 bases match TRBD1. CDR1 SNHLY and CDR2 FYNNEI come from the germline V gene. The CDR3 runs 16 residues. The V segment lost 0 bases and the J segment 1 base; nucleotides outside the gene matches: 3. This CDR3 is CASSEAGTVSNQPQHF. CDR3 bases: TGTGCCAGCAGTGAAGCCGGGACAGTAAGCAATCAGCCCCAGCATTTT.

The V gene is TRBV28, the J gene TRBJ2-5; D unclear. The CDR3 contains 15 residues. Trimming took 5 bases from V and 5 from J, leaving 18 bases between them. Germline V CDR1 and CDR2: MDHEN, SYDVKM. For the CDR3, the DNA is TGTGCCAGCAGTCTGTACAGTGCTGTATGGGAGACCCAGTACTTC. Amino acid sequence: CASSLYSAVWETQYF.

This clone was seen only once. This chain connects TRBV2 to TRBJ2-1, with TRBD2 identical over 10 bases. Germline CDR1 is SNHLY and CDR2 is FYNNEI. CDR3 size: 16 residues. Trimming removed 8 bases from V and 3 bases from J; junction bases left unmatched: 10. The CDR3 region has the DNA TGTGCCAGCCTCCCCCGACAGCGGGAGGGCTACAATGAGCAGTTCTTC. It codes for CASLPRQREGYNEQFF. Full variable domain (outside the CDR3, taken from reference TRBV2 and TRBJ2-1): EPEVTQTPSHQVTQMGQEVILRCVPISNHLYFYWYRQILGQKVEFLVSFYNNEISEKSEIFDDQFSVERPDGSNFTLKIRSTKLEDSAMYFCASLPRQREGYNEQFFGPGTRLTVL.